A selection of T cell receptor beta chains follows, all from one sample in a study of identical twins. One entry per CDR3 protein, called by TCRdb with MiXCR from the 5' RACE reads. In the table there are fewer than 250,000 distinct CDR3 sequences, 7% to 8.5% of which are singletons. The data were also submitted as part of a second study, on yellow fever vaccine responses in identical twins.

The sequenced material came from CD8+ T cells sorted from blood. The receptors come from a woman between 18 and 30 years old in good health. CDR3s include the opening cysteine and the closing phenylalanine or tryptophan. D genes are given only for firm matches. A clone size is listed for some rows: how often the clone was seen (once, few, many), or a class if it is expanded.

clone size | J gene | V gene | D gene | CDR3 protein | CDR3 DNA
NA | TRBJ1-1 | TRBV28 | NA | CASSLRLEAFF | TGTGCCAGCAGTTTAAGGTTAGAAGCTTTCTTT
many | TRBJ2-1 | TRBV29-1 | NA | CSVVLGQGNEQFF | TGCAGCGTTGTCTTGGGGCAGGGCAATGAGCAGTTCTTC
many | TRBJ2-1 | TRBV6-5 | NA | CASSSPTKSSYNEQFF | TGTGCCAGCAGTTCTCCGACAAAGAGCTCCTACAATGAGCAGTTCTTC
NA | TRBJ2-3 | TRBV5-6 | NA | CASSAPDSATDTQYF | TGTGCCAGCAGCGCCCCCGACTCCGCCACAGATACGCAGTATTTT
NA | TRBJ2-5 | TRBV28 | TRBD2 | CASSLWKKGGQETQYF | TGTGCCAGCAGTTTATGGAAGAAGGGAGGGCAAGAGACCCAGTACTTC
few | TRBJ2-3 | TRBV11-2 | TRBD2 | CASSLGSGGVADTQYF | TGTGCCAGCAGCTTAGGGAGCGGGGGGGTGGCAGATACGCAGTATTTT
NA | TRBJ2-1 | TRBV20-1 | NA | CSANSNRGGSYNEQFF | TGCAGTGCTAACTCAAACAGGGGAGGCTCCTACAATGAGCAGTTCTTC
few | TRBJ1-5 | TRBV6-1 | NA | CASSPGVYSNQPQHF | TGTGCCAGCAGCCCGGGAGTGTATAGCAATCAGCCCCAGCATTTT
few | TRBJ2-1 | TRBV7-9 | NA | CASTLVPNEQFF | TGTGCCAGCACCTTGGTCCCCAATGAGCAGTTCTTC
few | TRBJ2-5 | TRBV25-1 | NA | CASSERGGFSETQYF | TGTGCCAGCAGTGAGCGTGGGGGCTTCTCGGAGACCCAGTACTTC
few | TRBJ2-3 | TRBV7-9 | TRBD1 | CASSLAETGGRTDTQYF | TGTGCCAGCAGCCTCGCTGAGACAGGGGGTCGCACAGATACGCAGTATTTT
many | TRBJ2-2 | TRBV27 | NA | CASSKGIGELFF | TGTGCCAGCAGTAAAGGGATCGGGGAGCTGTTTTTT
few | TRBJ2-5 | TRBV11-2 | TRBD2 | CASSLGTSGYQETQYF | TGTGCCAGCAGCTTAGGGACTAGCGGTTACCAAGAGACCCAGTACTTC
many | TRBJ2-5 | TRBV4-1 | NA | CASSHSFGASRYQETQYF | TGCGCCAGCAGCCACTCTTTCGGGGCCAGCCGTTACCAAGAGACCCAGTACTTC
NA | TRBJ2-1 | TRBV20-1 | NA | CSAIGDKRVAIEENEQFF | TGCAGTGCTATCGGTGACAAGCGGGTCGCTATAGAAGAGAATGAGCAGTTCTTC
NA | TRBJ2-7 | TRBV7-8 | NA | CASSATISEQYF | TGTGCCAGCAGCGCCACCATTAGCGAGCAGTACTTC
many | TRBJ2-5 | TRBV5-1 | NA | CASSLVTDGQETQYF | TGCGCCAGCAGCTTGGTAACAGATGGCCAAGAGACCCAGTACTTC
NA | TRBJ2-3 | TRBV5-1 | NA | CASSLEGSRDTQYF | TGCGCCAGCAGCTTGGAGGGTAGCCGAGATACGCAGTATTTT
many | TRBJ2-1 | TRBV5-1 | TRBD1 | CASNPGQGGNEQFF | TGCGCCAGCAACCCAGGACAGGGTGGCAATGAGCAGTTCTTC
NA | TRBJ2-1 | TRBV6-4 | TRBD2 | CASSPGTMNEQFF | TGTGCCAGCAGTCCCGGGACTATGAATGAGCAGTTCTTC
few | TRBJ2-7 | TRBV2 | NA | CASSEVSSPAYEQYF | TGTGCCAGCAGTGAGGTTTCCTCTCCCGCCTACGAGCAGTACTTC
many | TRBJ1-6 | TRBV28 | NA | CASSLGTYNSPLHF | TGTGCCAGCAGTTTGGGCACCTATAATTCACCCCTCCACTTT
NA | TRBJ2-3 | TRBV28 | NA | CASSFRGLYTDTQYF | TGTGCCAGCAGTTTTCGGGGACTCTACACAGATACGCAGTATTTT
few | TRBJ2-1 | TRBV15 | NA | CATSTIDGTPLGEQFF | TGTGCCACCAGCACAATTGACGGGACTCCCTTAGGTGAGCAGTTCTTC
many | TRBJ2-2 | TRBV3-1 | TRBD1 | CASSQRTGWTGELFF | TGTGCCAGCAGCCAACGGACAGGGTGGACCGGGGAGCTGTTTTTT
NA | TRBJ2-1 | TRBV3-1 | NA | CASSQDSVRTITYNEQFF | TGTGCCAGCAGCCAAGATTCGGTTCGGACCATAACCTACAATGAGCAGTTCTTC
few | TRBJ2-1 | TRBV2 | NA | CASRGGQWFF | TGTGCCAGCAGGGGAGGACAGTGGTTCTTC
few | TRBJ1-2 | TRBV5-6 | TRBD1 | CASSEDRGRGYTF | TGTGCCAGCAGCGAAGACAGGGGTCGGGGCTACACCTTC